The present T cell receptor beta chain was sequenced within a study of T cell responses to AZD1222 COVID-19 vaccine. CDR3 length: 15 amino acids. CDR1 and CDR2 from the germline V gene are MNHEY and SVGAGI. V lost 0 bases, J lost 9 bases, and 18 bases lay in between. Sequencing was performed with immunoSEQ multiplex PCR; in TCRdb, only in-frame clones are kept and a portion is missing. The sample includes approximately 150,000 clones, 85% to 90% seen only once; the top ten take around 1.6%. Sequences were derived from peripheral blood, sampled on day 0 of AZD1222 vaccination. The receptor comes from an adult in good health. The gene calls are TRBV6-5 and TRBJ2-7, with a possible D match to TRBD2 (6 bases). CDR3 in DNA: TGTGCCAGCAGTTACTCGAAGGTCGCGGAGGGCGGGCAGTACTTC. This codes for CASSYSKVAEGGQYF.